A selection of T cell receptor beta chains follows, all from one sample in a study of chemoradiotherapy in HPV16-positive cancers. Method: immunoSEQ multiplex PCR; TCRdb's copy keeps in-frame clones and lacks some. The sample has 5,100 or so clones, around three quarters seen once. This material was acquired from a patient who underwent chemoradiotherapy. All receptors derive from a human donor with HPV-associated anogenital cancer. Both conserved end residues are part of each CDR3. The order of the fields is clone size, D gene, J gene, V gene, CDR3 DNA, CDR3 protein. A D gene is named only where the DNA matches it firmly. Size values are once, few and many counts, or a class for expanded clones, and some rows have none.

-,-,TRBJ2-2,TRBV9,TGTGCCAGCAGCCAAAGGGACGGAACGAACACCGGGGAGCTGTTTTTT,CASSQRDGTNTGELFF
-,TRBD1,TRBJ2-7,TRBV5-6,TGTGCCAGCAGCAAACCGGGACAGGGGGACTACGAGCAGTACTTC,CASSKPGQGDYEQYF
-,-,TRBJ2-1,TRBV11-3,TGTGCCAGCAGCTTTGCCGGTGGGGAGCAGTTCTTC,CASSFAGGEQFF
-,-,TRBJ1-2,TRBV6-6,TGTGCCAGCACCTACGCGGGGGGGCTGCCCTATGGCTACACCTTC,CASTYAGGLPYGYTF
-,TRBD2,TRBJ2-5,TRBV2,TGTGCCAGCAGGGCTAGCGGCGAGGAGACCCAGTACTTC,CASRASGEETQYF
-,-,TRBJ1-2,TRBV5-1,TGCGCCAGCAGCTTGCCCAATGGCCTCGGCTATGGCTACACCTTC,CASSLPNGLGYGYTF
-,-,TRBJ2-7,TRBV5-1,TGCGCCAGCAGCTTGTTTGGCGCCTACGAGCAGTACTTC,CASSLFGAYEQYF
-,TRBD2,TRBJ2-3,TRBV11-3,TGTGCCAGCAGCTTTTCCGGGACTAGCGGGAGGGCCCGGGGCACAGATACGCAGTATTTT,CASSFSGTSGRARGTDTQYF
-,-,TRBJ2-7,TRBV18,TGTGCCAGCTCAGTGGCTGAGGACTACGAGCAGTACTTC,CASSVAEDYEQYF
-,-,TRBJ1-2,TRBV27,TGTGCCAGCGGTACCCAGGGGCTCTACACCTTC,CASGTQGLYTF
-,TRBD2,TRBJ2-3,TRBV11-3,TGTGCCAGCAGCTTCCGGGGGGCAGATACGCAGTATTTT,CASSFRGADTQYF
-,TRBD1,TRBJ2-5,TRBV12-5,TGTGCTAGTGGGGAAGGACAGGGTTCACAAGAGACCCAGTACTTC,CASGEGQGSQETQYF
hyperexpanded,TRBD1,TRBJ1-5,TRBV2,TGTGCCAGCAGTCGGGACAGTACGGGGGTTCAGCCCCAGCATTTT,CASSRDSTGVQPQHF
-,-,TRBJ2-5,TRBV6-5,TGTGCCAGCAGTTACAGTAACCAAGAGACCCAGTACTTC,CASSYSNQETQYF
-,TRBD1,TRBJ1-2,TRBV6-5,TGTGCCAGCAGTTACGAACAGGGGTATGGCTACACCTTC,CASSYEQGYGYTF
-,-,TRBJ1-2,TRBV5-4,TGTGCCAGCAGTATCCCGGACGGCGGCTACACCTTC,CASSIPDGGYTF
-,-,TRBJ2-3,TRBV6-5,TGTGCCAGCAGTTACGATATGGATACGCAGTATTTT,CASSYDMDTQYF
-,-,TRBJ1-1,TRBV6-1,TGTGCCAGCATATCAGCAACAGGGAACACTGAAGCTTTCTTT,CASISATGNTEAFF
-,-,TRBJ2-1,TRBV6-6,TGTGCCAGCAGTTATGCAGCCAATGAGCAGTTCTTC,CASSYAANEQFF
hyperexpanded,TRBD1,TRBJ2-6,TRBV9,TGTGCCAGTCTCCCGGGACAGGGGAACTCTGGGGCCAACGTCCTGACTTTC,CASLPGQGNSGANVLTF
-,-,TRBJ2-7,TRBV2,TGTGCCAGCAGTGAACAATCCGTGGGGTATGCCTACGAGCAGTACTTC,CASSEQSVGYAYEQYF
once,TRBD2,TRBJ2-1,TRBV5-8,TGTGCCAGCAGCGAATCACTAGCGGGGTACGGGGACAATGAGCAGTTCTTC,CASSESLAGYGDNEQFF
-,-,TRBJ2-7,TRBV18,TGTGCCAGCTCACCACAAAGGTTCCCTTCCTACGAGCAGTACTTC,CASSPQRFPSYEQYF
-,-,TRBJ1-6,TRBV5-1,TGCGCCAGCAGCTTATCCAGGATTGACTCACCCCTCCACTTT,CASSLSRIDSPLHF
few,-,TRBJ2-1,TRBV2,TGTGCCAGCGGCCCGTCTCAGGGTGAGCAGTTCTTC,CASGPSQGEQFF
-,-,TRBJ2-6,TRBV2,TGTGCCCATACTATCCTGGGCAGGGGAAGTTTTGGGGCCAACGTCCTGACTTTC,CAHTILGRGSFGANVLTF
-,TRBD1,TRBJ1-2,TRBV18,TGTGCCAGCTCACCAAAAGGGACAGACCACTATGGCTACACCTTC,CASSPKGTDHYGYTF
-,TRBD2,TRBJ2-1,TRBV5-4,TGTGCCAGCAGCTCCCCCACTATGGGACTAGCGAGCTCCTACAATGAGCAGTTCTTC,CASSSPTMGLASSYNEQFF
-,TRBD1,TRBJ2-3,TRBV6-5,TGTGCCAGCAGTCCGCCGGGACAGGGGACAGATACGCAGTATTTT,CASSPPGQGTDTQYF
few,-,TRBJ1-6,TRBV4-3,TGCGCCAGCAGTCGAAAGAGCTCCTATAATTCACCCCTCCACTTT,CASSRKSSYNSPLHF
-,TRBD2,TRBJ2-3,TRBV10-2,TGCGCCAGCAGGGGTGGCGGGGGTAGCACAGATACGCAGTATTTT,CASRGGGGSTDTQYF
-,-,TRBJ1-5,TRBV4-2,TGTGCCAGCAGCCAAGATAAGTTTAGCAATCAGCCCCAGCATTTT,CASSQDKFSNQPQHF
-,-,TRBJ1-1,TRBV7-3,TGTGCCAGCAGCTTAATGGGCAGCCTTAACACTGAAGCTTTCTTT,CASSLMGSLNTEAFF
-,-,TRBJ1-6,TRBV6-5,TGTGCCAGCACCGGACAGTTATATAATTCACCCCTCCACTTT,CASTGQLYNSPLHF
-,TRBD1,TRBJ2-3,TRBV5-1,TGCGCCAGCAGCTCCGGGACAGGGGGAACAGATACGCAGTATTTT,CASSSGTGGTDTQYF
-,-,TRBJ1-5,TRBV7-6,TGTGCCAGCAGCTTAGATTGGGGGCAGCCCCAGCATTTT,CASSLDWGQPQHF
-,-,TRBJ2-1,TRBV28,TGTGCCAGCAGCCCCGGGGGCGGGACCCAGTGGATGAATGAGCAGTTCTTC,CASSPGGGTQWMNEQFF
-,-,TRBJ1-1,TRBV7-8,TGTGCCAGCACCCACTGGGCAGGGCGTTTCACTGAAGCTTTCTTT,CASTHWAGRFTEAFF
-,-,TRBJ2-5,TRBV5-1,TGCGCCAGCAGCTTGGACCCGTGGGGCCTACGAGGGGAGACCCAGTACTTC,CASSLDPWGLRGETQYF
-,-,TRBJ2-1,TRBV14,TGTGCCAGCAGCAAAGCAACTTTCTACAATGAGCAGTTCTTC,CASSKATFYNEQFF
-,-,TRBJ2-3,TRBV2,TGTGCCAGCAGTGCGGGCGAGGCGGATACGCAGTATTTT,CASSAGEADTQYF
-,-,TRBJ2-3,TRBV9,TGTGCCAGCAGCCGGAGGATACCTACTAGCACAGATACGCAGTATTTT,CASSRRIPTSTDTQYF
few,TRBD1,TRBJ2-7,TRBV10-3,TGTGCCATCAGCGGGACAGGGAAAGAGCAGTACTTC,CAISGTGKEQYF
-,-,TRBJ2-3,TRBV23-1,TGCGCCAGCAGCCCCGCTGAACAGGGCGCGAGCACAGATACGCAGTATTTT,CASSPAEQGASTDTQYF
once,TRBD2,TRBJ2-7,TRBV30,TGTGCCTGGGCCCACGGGCGGGGGTCCTCCTACGAGCAGTACTTC,CAWAHGRGSSYEQYF
-,TRBD1,TRBJ1-2,TRBV19,TGTGCCAGTAGTAAACGGGACAGTCGTTTGGTTATCGCAAACTATGGCTACACCTTC,CASSKRDSRLVIANYGYTF
-,-,TRBJ2-6,TRBV6-4,TGTGCCAGCAGTGATGGGAGCTCTGGGGCCAACGTCCTGACTTTC,CASSDGSSGANVLTF
-,-,TRBJ2-3,TRBV25-1,TGTGCCAGCAGTGATCGGGGTCTAGGTACGCAGTATTTT,CASSDRGLGTQYF
-,-,TRBJ2-3,TRBV19,TGTGCCAGTAGTACCGGTGATACGCAGTATTTT,CASSTGDTQYF
once,TRBD2,TRBJ2-5,TRBV29-1,TGCAGCGTCCCCGGACTAGCGGGGGGGGGTTTCCAAGAGACCCAGTACTTC,CSVPGLAGGGFQETQYF
-,TRBD1,TRBJ2-1,TRBV15,TGTGCCACCAGCAGAGATCAAGAGCGGACAGGGGTCAATGAGCAGTTCTTC,CATSRDQERTGVNEQFF
-,-,TRBJ2-5,TRBV5-1,TGCGCCAGCAGCTTGGGCGGCAGGGTCCAAGAGACCCAGTACTTC,CASSLGGRVQETQYF
-,TRBD2,TRBJ2-3,TRBV5-6,TGTGCCAGCAGCCTACGGACTAGCGGGAGGGGAACAGATACGCAGTATTTT,CASSLRTSGRGTDTQYF
-,-,TRBJ2-2,TRBV28,TGTGCCAGCAGTGTTACAGGGTTTACCGGGGAGCTGTTTTTT,CASSVTGFTGELFF